A single sample is the source of the 7 T cell receptor beta chains below, sequenced in a study of cytomegalovirus exposure and HLA in healthy donors. 60 Vbeta and 13 Jbeta primers were used in PCR. The data were produced by immunoSEQ multiplex PCR, yet TCRdb's version contains in-frame clones alone and is incomplete. The table has about 120,000 clones, 80% seen once. Sequencing used PBMCs. Source of these receptors: a male donor in good health and CMV-seronegative.

V is TRBV9 and J is TRBJ1-3, with 10 bases matching TRBD1. Germline lookup yields CDR1 SGDLS and CDR2 YYNGEE. V was clipped by 4 bases and J by 0 bases; unmatched bases: 13. This CDR3 comprises 19 residues. The DNA for the CDR3 is TGTGCCAGCAGCCCCACCCTAGGGACAGGGGCGAGCTCTGGAAACACCATATATTTT. It is translated as CASSPTLGTGASSGNTIYF.

The genes are TRBV10-2 and TRBJ2-7; TRBD1 might be the D (6 bases). Trimming shortened V by 8 bases and J by 2 bases, and 13 bases separated the two germline ends. This CDR3 comprises 13 residues. Germline CDR1 WSHSY, CDR2 SAAADI. CDR3 nucleotide sequence: TGCGCCAGCCGACCGGGGACAACCTACGAGCAGTACTTC. It encodes CASRPGTTYEQYF.

V and J are TRBV25-1 and TRBJ1-1; 9 bases match TRBD1. V trimming: 3 bases; J trimming: 4 bases; junction bases outside the gene matches: 6. Germline CDR1 reads MGHDK; CDR2 reads SYGVNS. There are 15 residues in the CDR3. As DNA, the CDR3 is TGTGCCAGCAGTGATAACAGGGGGCTTACCACTGAAGCTTTCTTT. Amino acids: CASSDNRGLTTEAFF. The variable domain in full, with the rest retrieved from reference TRBV25-1 and TRBJ1-1, is EADIYQTPRYLVIGTGKKITLECSQTMGHDKMYWYQQDPGMELHLIHYSYGVNSTEKGDLSSESTVSRIRTEHFPLTLESARPSHTSQYLCASSDNRGLTTEAFFGQGTRLTVV.

The rearrangement joins TRBV10-3 to TRBJ1-5; 7 bases are a match to TRBD1. The CDR3 is 17 residues long. Germline V gene sequence: CDR1 ENHRY, CDR2 SYGVKD. The J segment lost 2 bases and the V segment lost 0 bases, leaving 7 bases of the junction unmatched. Here the CDR3 reads CAISESGGGFGNQPQHF. The CDR3 DNA follows: TGTGCCATCAGTGAGTCAGGGGGCGGGTTTGGCAATCAGCCCCAGCATTTT.

The rearrangement uses TRBV5-4 and TRBJ1-1; no firm D call. Germline V gene sequence: CDR1 SGHNT, CDR2 YYREEE (reference sequence). There are 14 residues in the CDR3. V dropped 0 bases and J dropped 8 bases, with 14 bases sitting between them. The CDR3 DNA reads TGTGCCAGCAGCTTGGCCGCACAGTTCAGGGAAGCTTTCTTT. Translation: CASSLAAQFREAFF.

This chain connects TRBV2 to TRBJ2-1; D perhaps matches TRBD1 (5 bases). The CDR3 has 16 residues. CDR1 is SNHLY, CDR2 FYNNEI, per germline. V gave up 3 bases and J gave up 2 bases, with 14 bases separating them. CDR3 nucleotide sequence: TGTGCCAGCAGTGATACACAGGCTAGAACCTACAATGAGCAGTTCTTC. Amino acids: CASSDTQARTYNEQFF.

The chain uses TRBV27 and TRBJ2-3; maybe TRBD1 (6 bases). The CDR3 extends over 15 amino acids. Trimming pared 7 bases from V and 4 bases from J, leaving 18 bases between. Germline loops: CDR1 MNHEY, CDR2 SMNVEV (reference sequence). In DNA form, the CDR3 reads TGTGCCAGCACCTATCTTGGCCAGGGGTCAGATACGCAGTATTTT. It yields the protein CASTYLGQGSDTQYF.